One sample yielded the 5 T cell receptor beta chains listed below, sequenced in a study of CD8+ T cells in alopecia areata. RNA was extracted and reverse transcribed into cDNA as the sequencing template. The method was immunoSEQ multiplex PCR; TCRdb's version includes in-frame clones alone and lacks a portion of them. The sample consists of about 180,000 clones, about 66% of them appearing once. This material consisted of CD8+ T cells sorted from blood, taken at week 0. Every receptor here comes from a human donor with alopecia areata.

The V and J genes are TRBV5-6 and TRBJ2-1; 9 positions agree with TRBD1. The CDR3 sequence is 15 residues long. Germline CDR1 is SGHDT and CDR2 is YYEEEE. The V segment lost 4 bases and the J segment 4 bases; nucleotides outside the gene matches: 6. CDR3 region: CASSQDRGAYNEQFF. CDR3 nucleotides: TGTGCCAGCAGCCAGGACAGGGGCGCTTACAATGAGCAGTTCTTC.

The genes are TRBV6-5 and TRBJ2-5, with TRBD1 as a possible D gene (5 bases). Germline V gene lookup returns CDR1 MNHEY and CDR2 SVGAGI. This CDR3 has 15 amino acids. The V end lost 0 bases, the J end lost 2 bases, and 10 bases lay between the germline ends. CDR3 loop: CASSYSTSGQETQYF. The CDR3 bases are TGTGCCAGCAGTTACTCGACGTCAGGGCAAGAGACCCAGTACTTC.

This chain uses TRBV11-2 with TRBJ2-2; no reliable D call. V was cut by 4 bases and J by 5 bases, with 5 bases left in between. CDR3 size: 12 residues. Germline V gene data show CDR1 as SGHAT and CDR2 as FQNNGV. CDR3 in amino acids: CASSWQTGELFF. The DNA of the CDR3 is TGTGCCAGCAGCTGGCAGACCGGGGAGCTGTTTTTT.

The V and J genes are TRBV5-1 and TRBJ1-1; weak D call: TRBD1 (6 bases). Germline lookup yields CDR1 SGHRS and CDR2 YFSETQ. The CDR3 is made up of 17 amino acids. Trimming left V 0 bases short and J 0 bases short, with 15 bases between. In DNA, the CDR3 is TGCGCCAGCAGCTTGGAGTGGGTCACAGGGATGAACACTGAAGCTTTCTTT. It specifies CASSLEWVTGMNTEAFF.

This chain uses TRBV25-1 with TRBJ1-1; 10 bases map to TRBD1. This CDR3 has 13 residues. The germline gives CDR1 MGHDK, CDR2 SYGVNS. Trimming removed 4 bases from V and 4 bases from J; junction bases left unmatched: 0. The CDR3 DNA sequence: TGTGCCAGCAGTGGGACAGGGGGCACTGAAGCTTTCTTT. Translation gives CASSGTGGTEAFF.